These T cell receptor beta chains were read from a single sample in a study of cytomegalovirus exposure and HLA in healthy donors. Libraries were prepared by immunoSEQ multiplex PCR; TCRdb keeps only in-frame clonotypes and omits some of them. The data hold about 220,000 clones, with around four fifths observed a single time. Sequenced: PBMCs. All receptors derive from a woman aged 25 to 39 in good health and CMV-seropositive. The CDR3 runs from the conserved cysteine through the conserved F or W. A D gene is named only where the DNA matches it firmly.

j_call d_call v_call cdr3_aa
TRBJ1-1 . TRBV11-3 CASSTGLENTEAFF
TRBJ1-1 TRBD1 TRBV30 CAWGGQGAQAFF
TRBJ2-2 TRBD2 TRBV5-4 CASSPTLTSGRRNTGELFF
TRBJ2-7 . TRBV19 CASSMDLRLDTNYEQYF
TRBJ2-7 . TRBV25-1 CASSEWGYEQYF
TRBJ2-3 TRBD1 TRBV5-1 CASSVGQGTDTQYF
TRBJ1-1 . TRBV27 CASSYGGSAEAFF
TRBJ1-2 TRBD1 TRBV7-9 CASSLGGWTGLIYGYTF
TRBJ1-1 . TRBV4-1 CASSQEPRRLNTEAFF
TRBJ2-4 . TRBV29-1 CSVVGENIQYF
TRBJ2-3 . TRBV2 CASSLGSTDTQYF
TRBJ1-2 . TRBV2 CASSDLIEAGVHYGYTF
TRBJ1-2 TRBD1 TRBV6-5 CASCRGSAGGYTF
TRBJ2-5 TRBD1 TRBV7-2 CASSPGTDLETQYF
TRBJ1-1 TRBD1 TRBV9 CASSAGQGRTEAFF
TRBJ2-1 . TRBV2 CASSEARTVLGHEQFF
TRBJ1-2 TRBD1 TRBV28 CASSSTGGARGYTF
TRBJ1-2 TRBD1 TRBV10-3 CAIKVQGAIGYGYTF
TRBJ1-1 . TRBV6-5 CASSLTLPGRTEAFF
TRBJ2-2 . TRBV4-3 CASSLDSNTGELFF
TRBJ1-2 . TRBV7-2 CASSLGPGNGYTF
TRBJ2-5 TRBD1 TRBV12-5 CASGLGGQGIYTETQYF
TRBJ2-5 . TRBV27 CASSPQGKETQYF
TRBJ2-5 TRBD1 TRBV27 CASSTRDSRAQETQYF
TRBJ2-1 TRBD2 TRBV29-1 CSVEGLAGEYNEQFF
TRBJ1-1 . TRBV9 CASSVGWEGVNTEAFF
TRBJ1-5 . TRBV6-6 CASSYSQLDQPQHF
TRBJ2-2 TRBD2 TRBV27 CASRETSGTNTGELFF
TRBJ1-1 . TRBV27 CASSTLQGRYTEAFF
TRBJ1-1 . TRBV7-3 CASSPRSTEAFF
TRBJ2-1 TRBD2 TRBV15 CATSRASGAYNEQFF
TRBJ2-7 . TRBV13 CASSPTGSEQYF
TRBJ2-1 . TRBV25-1 CAAGSYNEQFF
TRBJ1-1 . TRBV5-1 CASSPHGGEGTEAFF
TRBJ1-2 . TRBV30 CAWTVTGRGNGYTF
TRBJ2-3 TRBD2 TRBV5-1 CASSLTSGSGSTDTQYF
TRBJ1-5 . TRBV27 CASGQMGTYSQPQHF
TRBJ1-3 . TRBV7-2 CASSLTGSGNTIYF
TRBJ2-3 TRBD1 TRBV2 CASRASPGQLTDTQYF
TRBJ1-2 TRBD1 TRBV18 CASSPDREDGYTF
TRBJ2-1 . TRBV11-3 CASSRRHNEYNEQFF
TRBJ1-2 TRBD1 TRBV30 CAWSSSRDRIHYGYTF